This T cell receptor (beta chain) was sequenced in a study of beta chain features in type 1 diabetes. Isolated RNA was reverse transcribed in full, so expressed TCRB transcripts were sequenced. TCRdb's table, derived via immunoSEQ multiplex PCR, lists solely in-frame clones and lacks some. The sample carries 600,000 to 650,000 clones, roughly a sixth recorded once. This CDR3 spans 16 amino acids. Per germline, CDR1 SSHAT and CDR2 FNYEAQ (reference sequence). V gave up 5 bases and J gave up 4 bases; unmatched junction bases: 7. This clonotype was obtained from a man younger than 30 in good health. J is TRBJ2-3 and V is TRBV7-7, with TRBD2 matching over 12 bases. The specimen sequenced was naive CD4+ T cells from blood. CDR3 nucleotides: TGTGCCAGCAGCCGAGGACTAGCGGGAACGTCAGATACGCAGTATTTT. Protein sequence: CASSRGLAGTSDTQYF.